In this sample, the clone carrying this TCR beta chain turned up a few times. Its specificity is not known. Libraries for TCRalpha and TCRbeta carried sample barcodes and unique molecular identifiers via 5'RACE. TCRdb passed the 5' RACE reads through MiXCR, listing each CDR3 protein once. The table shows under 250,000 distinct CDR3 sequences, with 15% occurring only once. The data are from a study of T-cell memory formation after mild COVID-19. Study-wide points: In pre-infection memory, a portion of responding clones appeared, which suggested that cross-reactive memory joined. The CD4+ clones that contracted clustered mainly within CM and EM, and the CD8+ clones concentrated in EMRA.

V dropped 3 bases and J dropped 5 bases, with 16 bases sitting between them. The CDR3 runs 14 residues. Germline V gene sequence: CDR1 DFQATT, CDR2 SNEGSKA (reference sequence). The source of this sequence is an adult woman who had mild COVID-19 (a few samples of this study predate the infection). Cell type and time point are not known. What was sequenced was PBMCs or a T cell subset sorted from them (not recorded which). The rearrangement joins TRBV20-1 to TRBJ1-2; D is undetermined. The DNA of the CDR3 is TGCAGTGCTAGCAACGCGGAGGGCCCATATGGCTACACCTTC. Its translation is CSASNAEGPYGYTF.